The T cell receptor beta chain described here comes from a study of shared clonotypes between healthy human individuals. Points from the study as a whole: A reduction in generation probabilities was seen for non-shared clonotypes relative to those shared by all four donors.

The CDR3 consists of 13 residues. V was cut by 5 bases and J by 0 bases, with 5 bases left in between. Germline CDR1 reads SGHTA; CDR2 reads FQGNSA. Source study methods: Junction-only sequences produced by ImmunoSEQ had no quality scores, so filtering differed. Sequencing used immunoSEQ multiplex PCR; TCRdb keeps in-frame clones, though not all of them. V and J calls and clone size come straight from that table; D and trimming were deduced from the DNA. The sample lists about 300,000 clones; roughly 70% were seen once. As to this clone: Its target is unknown.

The J gene is TRBJ1-5, the V gene TRBV7-2; D gene ambiguous. The sequence derives from a man aged 30 to 39 in good health. Sequencing used memory CD4+ T cells sorted from blood. The subset: CD45RA-negative fraction. Here the CDR3 reads CASSEFSNQPQHF. CDR3 DNA: TGTGCCAGCAGCGAGTTTAGCAATCAGCCCCAGCATTTT.